This entry concerns a single T cell receptor beta chain. The assay was immunoSEQ multiplex PCR, and TCRdb's table has in-frame clones only and misses some. This sample has about 47,000 clones, with 80% to 90% found just once. The data belong to a study of T cell changes during pregnancy in multiple sclerosis. CDR3 length: 16 residues. J lost 4 bases, V lost 5 bases, and 10 bases had no gene match. In germline, CDR1 is SGHAT, CDR2 FQNNGV. This receptor was obtained from a female donor with multiple sclerosis, enrolled in a pregnancy study. The chain employs TRBV11-2 and TRBJ2-1, with TRBD2 identical over 8 bases. This sample comprised CD8+ T cells from peripheral blood mononuclear cells, obtained in the second trimester of pregnancy. In DNA form, the CDR3 reads TGTGCCAGCAGCACGACCACTAGCGGACTGTACAATGAGCAGTTCTTC. This translates into CASSTTTSGLYNEQFF.